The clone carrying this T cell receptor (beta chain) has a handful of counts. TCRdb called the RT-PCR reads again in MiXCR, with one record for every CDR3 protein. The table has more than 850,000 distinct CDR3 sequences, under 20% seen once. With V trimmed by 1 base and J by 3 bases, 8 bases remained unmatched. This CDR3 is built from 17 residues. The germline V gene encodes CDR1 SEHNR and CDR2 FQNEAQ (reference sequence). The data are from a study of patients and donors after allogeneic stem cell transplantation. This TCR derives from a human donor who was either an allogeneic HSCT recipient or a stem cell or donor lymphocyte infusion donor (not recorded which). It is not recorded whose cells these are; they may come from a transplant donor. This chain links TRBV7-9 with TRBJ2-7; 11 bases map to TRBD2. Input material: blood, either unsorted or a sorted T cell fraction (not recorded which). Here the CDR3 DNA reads TGTGCCAGCAGCTTAGAAGGGCGGGGACTAGCGGTCTACGAGCAGTACTTC. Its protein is CASSLEGRGLAVYEQYF.